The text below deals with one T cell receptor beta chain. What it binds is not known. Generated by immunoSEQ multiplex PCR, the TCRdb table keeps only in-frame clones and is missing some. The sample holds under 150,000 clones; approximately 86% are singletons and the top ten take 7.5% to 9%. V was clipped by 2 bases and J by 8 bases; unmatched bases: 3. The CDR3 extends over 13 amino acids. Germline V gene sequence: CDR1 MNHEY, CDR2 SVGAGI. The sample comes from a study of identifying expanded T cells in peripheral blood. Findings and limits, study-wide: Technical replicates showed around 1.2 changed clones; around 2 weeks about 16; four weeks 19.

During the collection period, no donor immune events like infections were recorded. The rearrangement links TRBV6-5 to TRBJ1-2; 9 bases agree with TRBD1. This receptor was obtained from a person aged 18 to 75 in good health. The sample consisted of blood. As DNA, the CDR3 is TGTGCCAGCAGTTACATCGACAGGGGGGGCTACACCTTC. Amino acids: CASSYIDRGGYTF.